This TCR beta chain comes out of a study of beta chain features in type 1 diabetes (dated by TCRdb to between 2017 and 2018). In terms of the full investigation: Mean age, gender distribution, total cell number and subset yield were not different between patients and healthy donors. A total of some 110 million sorted cells were examined across all samples, and a strong correlation was observed between cell number per subset and RNA yield. In the study, recently diagnosed type 1 diabetes patients and matched healthy donors were compared on the TCRB repertoires of their sorted circulating CD4+ T cell subsets. Regulatory and stem cell-like memory subsets were obtained from only 8 patients and roughly 8 healthy donors, while naive and central memory subsets were obtained from all 30 or so donors.

What the work shows at the level of the full study, not this receptor alone: Fewer insertions and more nucleotide deletions at VDJ recombination sites were observed in patients with type 1 diabetes, implying thymic rearrangement abnormalities. A moderate but significant shortening of TCRB CDR3 length was observed in type 1 diabetes patients in all four CD4+ subsets. Shorter templates might be favored by PCR, yet because patient and control samples were amplified and corrected together, any such skew would affect both groups equally. Naive, central memory and regulatory TCRB repertoires appeared to be more alike among patients than among healthy donors. Only small numbers of individuals were included in the HLA sub-analyses, which left unresolved whether HLA type had any influence on TCRB rearrangement. Because cDNA was sequenced instead of genomic DNA, highly expressing activated cells could be over-represented, though the groups showed no difference in activation or CD3 levels.

From each donor, a single peripheral blood sample of about 110 mL on average was drawn into heparinised tubes. Using a panel that included CD45RO, CCR7, CD25, CD127, CD95 and CD27, naive, central memory, regulatory and stem cell-like memory CD4+ T cells were sorted on a BD FACSAria II. All sorted populations exceeded 95% purity. PBMCs were isolated immediately by Lymphoprep density gradient centrifugation and stained directly without culture. Samples were stained and sorted in pairs, with one healthy donor and one patient per experiment, so that batch effects were minimized. All of the isolated RNA was reverse transcribed with the High Capacity cDNA Reverse Transcription Kit, so expressed TCRB transcripts were sequenced. Deep immunoSEQ sequencing was applied to naive, central memory and regulatory T cell samples, giving an average of about 3.4 million total reads per sample. Sorted cells were lysed in RLT buffer, and RNA was extracted using DNase-treated RNeasy Micro or Mini kits according to cell number. To prevent cross-contamination, every cell subset was processed on its own, while patient and healthy donor samples were processed together. Using the immunoSEQ multiplex PCR, TCRB sequences were amplified from cDNA into 87-bp fragments spanning the CDR3 region. Sequencing of the amplicons was done on the Illumina HiSeq platform. The authors' analysis ran thus. PCR bias was computationally corrected using synthetic template baselines, reads within Hamming distance 2 were collapsed, and singletons that could not be merged were discarded. By aligning reads against IMGT, V, D and J genes, CDR3 length, and insertions or deletions at six rearrangement sites were assigned. Within each subset, clonotype counts were normalized to sorted cell number, and only after that were true diversity and Gini coefficients computed with the tcR R package. The overlap coefficient, calculated on TCRB nucleotide sequences, was used to measure repertoire sharing. Out-of-frame TCRB sequences from naive cells were analyzed as a proxy for the pre-selection repertoire. This immuneACCESS table, as held by TCRdb, lists in-frame sequences with V and J called but not all clones. Of the missing ones, under half trace to an unresolved V gene in checked studies; the others have no known cause. From that table come the V and J calls and clone size; the DNA was used to work out D and trimming. In this sample the table shows over 500,000 clones, around 15% of which occur a single time. The biggest ten clones account for approximately 0.087% of the sample.

Comments on this clone: No antigen is known for it. Base qualities are not provided; no much larger clone lies one nucleotide away.

Taken from cysteine to phenylalanine, the CDR3 has 14 residues. The read is trimmed to its CDR3 DNA, 42 bases read in frame from base 1. The germline V gene specifies MDHEN as CDR1 and SYDVKM as CDR2. Germline trimming amounts to 6 bases on V and 1 base on J, with 0 as the count of junction bases outside the gene matches. The sequence joins TRBV28 to TRBJ1-5; TRBD1 agrees with 10 junctional bases. The specimen sequenced was naive CD4+ T cells from blood. The label giving this sample's cell subset or site can be read as: true naive CD4+ T cells. The clonotype was recovered from a man aged 18 to 30 in good health. The CDR3 here reads CASRTGGSNQPQHF. In nucleotides, the sequence is TGTGCCAGCAGGACAGGGGGCAGCAATCAGCCCCAGCATTTT.